The T cell receptor (beta chain) under discussion was sequenced for a study of shared clonotypes between healthy human individuals. Regarding the study as a whole: Clonotypes not shared had lower generation probabilities than those common to all four donors.

Germline loops: CDR1 SNHLY, CDR2 FYNNEI. The CDR3 is made up of 14 amino acids. The V and J ends lost 3 bases and 0 bases respectively, with 6 bases between them. In the original workflow: Junction-only immunoSEQ data arrived without quality scores, meaning filtering differed. Assay: immunoSEQ multiplex PCR; the TCRdb copy retains only in-frame clones and omits some. V, J and clone size are taken as reported in that table, and D and trimming were inferred from the DNA itself. The table shows 1.4 million or so clones, with about 98.5% occurring only once. With respect to this clone: Its antigen is as yet unknown.

Donors comprised healthy HIV-negative adults lacking recent acute infections or vaccinations. This sequence was found in a man aged 25-40 years in good health. The rearrangement links TRBV2 to TRBJ1-5; D uncertain. Sample: naive CD4+ T cells sorted from blood. The subset: CD45RA+ positively selected. This chain's CDR3 is CASSDTNSNQPQHF. For the CDR3, the DNA is TGTGCCAGCAGTGATACGAATAGCAATCAGCCCCAGCATTTT.